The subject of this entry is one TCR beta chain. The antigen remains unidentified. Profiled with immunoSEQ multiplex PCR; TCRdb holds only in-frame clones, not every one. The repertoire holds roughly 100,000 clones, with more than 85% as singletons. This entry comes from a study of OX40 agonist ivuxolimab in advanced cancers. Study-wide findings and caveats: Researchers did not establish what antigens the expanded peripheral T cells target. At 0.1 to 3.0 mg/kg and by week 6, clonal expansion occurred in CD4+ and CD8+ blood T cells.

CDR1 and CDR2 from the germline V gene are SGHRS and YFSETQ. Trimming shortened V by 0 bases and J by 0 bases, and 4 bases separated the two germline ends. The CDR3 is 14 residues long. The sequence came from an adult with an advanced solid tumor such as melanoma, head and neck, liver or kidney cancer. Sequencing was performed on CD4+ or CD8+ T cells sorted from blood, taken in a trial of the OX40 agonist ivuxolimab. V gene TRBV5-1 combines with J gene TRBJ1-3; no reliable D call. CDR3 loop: CASSLDGSGNTIYF. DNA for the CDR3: TGCGCCAGCAGCTTGGATGGCTCTGGAAACACCATATATTTT. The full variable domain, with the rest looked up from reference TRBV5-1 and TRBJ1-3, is KAGVTQTPRYLIKTRGQQVTLSCSPISGHRSVSWYQQTPGQGLQFLFEYFSETQRNKGNFPGRFSGRQFSNSRSEMNVSTLELGDSALYLCASSLDGSGNTIYFGEGSWLTVV.